This T cell receptor (beta chain) came from a study of blood T cell repertoires in COVID-19. Study information: Italy, Spain and the United States were the sources of the convalescent and acute COVID-19 samples. In each case, the material was cDNA or gDNA derived from T cells, B-cell-depleted T cells, or PBMCs.

Per the authors' pipeline: Reference gene primer amplification yielded estimated nucleated cell counts. Clones were sequenced by immunoSEQ multiplex PCR, and TCRdb holds only the in-frame ones, with some missing. V and J calls and clone size follow that table, whereas D and trimming were derived from the DNA. Of under 150,000 clones detected, roughly 76% appear once; the ten largest clones hold 7.5% to 9.5%. Trimming took off 4 bases at V and 0 bases at J, with 7 bases between the two ends. The CDR3 loop spans 13 amino acids. Germline lookup yields CDR1 LNHDA and CDR2 SQIVND (reference sequence). The receptor was derived from a human donor with acute or convalescent COVID-19. The donor label of this sample is uncertain. The specimen was peripheral blood. The chain carries TRBV19 and TRBJ2-7, with unresolved D. CDR3 in amino acids: CASSTGPSYEQYF. CDR3 coding DNA: TGTGCCAGTAGTACAGGCCCCTCCTACGAGCAGTACTTC.